This passage covers 29 T cell receptor beta chains from one sample sequenced in a study of control samples from healthy donors and cancer patients. Libraries were prepared by immunoSEQ multiplex PCR; TCRdb keeps only in-frame clonotypes and omits some of them. Of around 100,000 clones listed, 80% to 90% were seen once; the top ten hold about 8%. The sample taken for sequencing was blood. The source is a man aged 25-45 years in good health.

This clone came up once. The chain carries TRBV2 and TRBJ1-1, with 7 bases matching TRBD1. CDR3 length: 14 residues. The V gene's germline CDR1 is SNHLY and CDR2 FYNNEI. J lost 5 bases, V lost 6 bases, and 9 bases had no gene match. CDR3 sequence (DNA): TGTGCCAGCAGAGGTACAGGGGAGGGAACTGAAGCTTTCTTT. Translating it yields CASRGTGEGTEAFF.

The gene calls are TRBV9 and TRBJ2-2, with 10 bases aligning to TRBD1. This CDR3 has 17 amino acids. Germline CDR1 SGDLS, CDR2 YYNGEE. V was pared by 4 bases and J by 3 bases, with 9 bases of the junction left unmatched. Here the CDR3 reads CASSPRIGTGDTGELFF. DNA for the CDR3: TGTGCCAGCAGCCCCCGTATCGGGACAGGGGACACCGGGGAGCTGTTTTTT.

The chain employs TRBV27 and TRBJ2-5; 9 nucleotides match TRBD2. After removal of 11 bases from V and 4 bases from J, the junction contained 26 bases not matched to a gene. Germline CDR1 is MNHEY and CDR2 is SMNVEV (reference sequence). The CDR3 length is 19 residues. The CDR3 sequence: CAGPHRTSWASGIVETQYF. The CDR3, as DNA: TGTGCCGGACCACATAGAACCAGCTGGGCTAGCGGGATAGTAGAGACCCAGTACTTC.

The chain employs TRBV5-5 and TRBJ1-1; no definite D call. V lost 1 base and J lost 0, with 10 bases in between. The CDR3 totals 15 residues. CDR1 SGHKS and CDR2 YYEKEE come from the germline V gene (reference sequence). CDR3 protein: CASSLLDGLNTEAFF. CDR3 in DNA: TGTGCCAGCAGCTTGTTGGACGGCTTGAACACTGAAGCTTTCTTT.

The chain uses TRBV7-9 and TRBJ1-1; D is ambiguous. Germline V lookup: CDR1 SEHNR, CDR2 FQNEAQ (reference sequence). With 8 bases removed from V and 6 bases from J, the gap between germline ends came to 7 bases. The CDR3 is 10 amino acids. The chain's CDR3 is CASWPSEAFF. DNA of the CDR3: TGTGCCAGCTGGCCCTCTGAAGCTTTCTTT.

This clone was picked up a small number of times. This rearrangement joins TRBV7-9 to TRBJ1-3; TRBD1 might be the D (5 bases). This CDR3 comprises 16 residues. Trimming took 5 bases from V and 0 from J, leaving 14 bases between them. Germline CDR1 reads SEHNR; CDR2 reads FQNEAQ (reference sequence). CDR3 amino acids: CASSTSTGVSGNTIYF. As DNA, the CDR3 is TGTGCCAGCAGCACGTCCACGGGGGTCTCTGGAAACACCATATATTTT.

The genes are TRBV28 and TRBJ1-1; D unresolved. Germline V gene data show CDR1 as MDHEN and CDR2 as SYDVKM. The CDR3 covers 13 residues. V dropped 5 bases and J dropped 7 bases, with 14 bases sitting between them. The CDR3 region has the DNA TGTGCCAGCAGTCTATCCAGGTGGGGTGAAGCTTTCTTT. As protein: CASSLSRWGEAFF.

The chain recombines TRBV30 with TRBJ1-6, with D unresolved. V lost 4 bases and J lost 4, with 5 bases in between. The V gene's germline CDR1 is GTSNPN and CDR2 SVGIG (reference sequence). The CDR3 has 12 amino acids. CDR3 sequence (DNA): TGTGCCTGGAAGAGGTATAATTCACCCCTCCACTTT. Translation gives CAWKRYNSPLHF.

This clone occurred a few times. V gene TRBV12-5 combines with J gene TRBJ1-5; TRBD1 aligns across 7 bases. The CDR3 covers 16 residues. The germline CDR1 and CDR2 sequences are LGHNT and FRNRAP. V lost 2 bases to trimming and J lost 2 bases; unmatched junction nucleotides: 6. The CDR3 coding sequence is TGTGCTAGTGGTTTGCGACAGGGCCTGGGCAATCAGCCCCAGCATTTT. The encoded protein is CASGLRQGLGNQPQHF.

The chain joins TRBV13 to TRBJ1-3; no reliable D call. The CDR3 sequence is 19 residues long. Trimming shortened V by 0 bases and J by 7 bases, and 25 bases separated the two germline ends. CDR1 is PRHDT, CDR2 FYEKMQ, per germline (reference sequence). CDR3 coding DNA: TGTGCCAGCAGCTTAGGCCCGGGTACTTATAGACCCGCAGGTAACACCATATATTTT. This encodes CASSLGPGTYRPAGNTIYF.

The J gene is TRBJ1-2, the V gene TRBV4-3, with 9 nucleotides matching TRBD1. The V and J ends lost 1 base and 5 bases, in that order; junction bases with no gene match: 5. The CDR3 covers 15 residues. CDR1 is LGHNA and CDR2 is YSLEER in the germline V gene. The CDR3: CASSQGRQGVYGYTF. CDR3 sequence (DNA): TGCGCCAGCAGCCAAGGTAGACAGGGGGTGTATGGCTACACCTTC.

J is TRBJ1-4 and V is TRBV30, with D perhaps matching TRBD1 (5 bases). Deletions cut 0 bases from V and 3 bases from J, with 11 bases between. CDR3 length: 15 amino acids. Germline-derived CDR1 and CDR2 are GTSNPN and SVGIG (reference sequence). CDR3 in amino acids: CAWSVRTLSNEKLFF. For the CDR3, the DNA is TGTGCCTGGAGTGTTCGGACACTTTCTAATGAAAAACTGTTTTTT.

The chain links TRBV5-4 to TRBJ2-2; a possible D gene is TRBD1 (6 bases). CDR3 length: 15 residues. V gave up 4 bases and J gave up 2 bases, with 12 bases separating them. Germline V gene lookup returns CDR1 SGHNT and CDR2 YYREEE (reference sequence). CDR3 protein: CASSVKTGNTGELFF. For the CDR3, the DNA is TGTGCCAGCAGCGTGAAGACAGGCAACACCGGGGAGCTGTTTTTT. The full variable domain, its missing parts supplied by reference TRBV5-4 and TRBJ2-2, is ETGVTQSPTHLIKTRGQQVTLRCSSQSGHNTVSWYQQALGQGPQFIFQYYREEENGRGNFPPRFSGLQFPNYSSELNVNALELDDSALYLCASSVKTGNTGELFFGEGSRLTVL.

Only one count was recorded for this clone. For the CDR3, the DNA is TGCGCCAGCAGCCAAGATAGACTAGCTGAAAGCTCCTACAATGAGCAGTTCTTC. Its protein product is CASSQDRLAESSYNEQFF. This chain links TRBV4-3 with TRBJ2-1, with 7 nucleotides matching TRBD2. The CDR3 extends over 18 amino acids. Trimming at V came to 0 bases and at J to 0 bases, leaving 8 bases not matched to a gene. CDR1 is LGHNA, CDR2 YSLEER, per germline.

The rearrangement links TRBV5-6 to TRBJ2-3; D may be TRBD2 (6 bases). This CDR3 has 16 residues. Per the germline V gene, CDR1 is SGHDT and CDR2 is YYEEEE. V was pared by 0 bases and J by 0 bases, with 11 bases between. As DNA, the CDR3 is TGTGCCAGCAGCTTGGTACGCGGGGTCAGCACAGATACGCAGTATTTT. It encodes CASSLVRGVSTDTQYF.

The chain has TRBV24-1 and TRBJ1-2; D is unresolved. Trimming left V 3 bases short and J 3 bases short, with 10 bases between. Germline assignment: CDR1 KGHDR and CDR2 SFDVKD. The CDR3 covers 14 residues. The CDR3 region has the DNA TGTGCCACCAGTGATCGGGCGCTTGACTATGGCTACACCTTC. Its translation: CATSDRALDYGYTF.

The rearrangement links TRBV27 to TRBJ2-3, with TRBD2 identical over 10 bases. Losses at the gene ends were 5 bases for V and 0 bases for J; bases not matched to a gene: 2. Germline CDR1 and CDR2: MNHEY and SMNVEV (reference sequence). This CDR3 region has 15 residues. Here the CDR3 reads CASSPGLASTDTQYF. The CDR3 DNA reads TGTGCCAGCAGTCCGGGACTAGCGAGCACAGATACGCAGTATTTT.

CDR3 sequence reads: CARSLAGNYSGNTIYF. The CDR3 region has the DNA TGTGCCAGAAGCTTGGCGGGAAACTACTCTGGAAACACCATATATTTT. V is TRBV5-3 and J is TRBJ1-3, with no clear D. TRBV5-3 is flagged as an ORF with uncertain function. The CDR3 runs to 16 residues. Trimming stripped 0 bases from V and 0 bases from J, with 10 bases between.

The chain combines TRBV7-2 with TRBJ1-2, with 7 nucleotides matching TRBD1. This CDR3 is 15 amino acids long. In germline, CDR1 is SGHTA, CDR2 FQGNSA. V dropped 9 bases and J dropped 3; count of bases not matched to a gene: 13. The CDR3: CASQGGLRWDYGYTF. CDR3 in DNA: TGTGCCAGTCAGGGGGGGCTTCGGTGGGACTATGGCTACACCTTC.

The CDR3 is CASSETPGNTEAFF. The CDR3 nucleotides are TGTGCCAGCTCAGAGACACCGGGGAACACTGAAGCTTTCTTT. The chain is built from TRBV18 and TRBJ1-1; D is ambiguous. Trimming took 5 bases from V and 1 from J, leaving 11 bases between them. The germline V gene has CDR1 KGHSH and CDR2 LQKENI. This CDR3 has 14 residues.

V and J are TRBV30 and TRBJ1-3; possibly TRBD1 for D (5 bases). This CDR3 has 16 amino acids. From germline, CDR1 is GTSNPN and CDR2 SVGIG (reference sequence). V lost 1 base, J lost 0 bases, and 13 bases lay in between. The CDR3 sequence: CAWSDFGTVSGNTIYF. In DNA form, the CDR3 reads TGTGCCTGGAGTGACTTCGGGACGGTCTCTGGAAACACCATATATTTT.

This clone appeared a single time. V and J are TRBV6-5 and TRBJ1-1; no reliable D call. Per the germline V gene, CDR1 is MNHEY and CDR2 is SVGAGI. V gave up 6 bases and J gave up 1 base, with 3 bases separating them. CDR3 length: 11 residues. CDR3 bases: TGTGCCAGCAGGACGAACACTGAAGCTTTCTTT. It specifies CASRTNTEAFF.

This clone was observed a single time. V usage is TRBV6-6 and J usage is TRBJ2-3; D is possibly TRBD1 (6 bases). There are 14 residues in the CDR3. Germline V gives CDR1 MNHNY, CDR2 SVGAGI (reference sequence). V lost 7 bases and J lost 8, with 19 bases in between. The CDR3, as DNA: TGTGCCAGCACCCTGGACAGTCTTTCCCCTACGCAGTATTTT. Amino acids: CASTLDSLSPTQYF.

This chain connects TRBV7-9 to TRBJ1-1, with 9 bases matching TRBD1. The germline gives CDR1 SEHNR, CDR2 FQNEAQ (reference sequence). Trimming cost V 5 bases and J 12 bases; bases outside gene matches: 13. The CDR3 consists of 14 residues. The CDR3 reads CASSLSGGTGPSFF. CDR3 DNA: TGTGCCAGCAGCCTCTCGGGCGGGACAGGGCCTTCTTTCTTT.

This clone was observed a handful of times. The chain uses TRBV27 and TRBJ2-2, with 7 bases that match TRBD1. Trimming at V came to 3 bases and at J to 6 bases, leaving 7 bases not matched to a gene. Per germline, CDR1 MNHEY and CDR2 SMNVEV (reference sequence). The CDR3 sequence is 15 residues long. The CDR3 protein is CASSLDRRSAGELFF. The CDR3, as DNA: TGTGCCAGCAGTTTGGACAGGAGGTCAGCCGGGGAGCTGTTTTTT.

The chain uses TRBV11-2 and TRBJ2-1; TRBD2 aligns across 8 bases. The CDR3 contains 15 residues. Per the germline V gene, CDR1 is SGHAT and CDR2 is FQNNGV. V shed 5 bases and J 7 bases; nucleotides not matched to a gene: 10. The CDR3 spells CASSRGGRVRNEQFF. CDR3 in DNA: TGTGCCAGCAGCCGGGGGGGCAGGGTTCGAAATGAGCAGTTCTTC.

A single count supports this clone. The gene calls are TRBV24-1 and TRBJ1-2; a possible D gene is TRBD1 (5 bases). Trimming left V 3 bases short and J 7 bases short, with 20 bases between. There are 16 residues in the CDR3. Germline CDR1 is KGHDR and CDR2 is SFDVKD. The chain's CDR3 is CATSDGFPRGKGGYTF. CDR3 bases: TGTGCCACCAGTGATGGTTTTCCACGGGGGAAGGGTGGCTACACCTTC.

The V and J genes are TRBV18 and TRBJ2-2, with TRBD1 matching over 8 bases. The CDR3 runs 15 residues. CDR1 and CDR2 from the germline V gene are KGHSH and LQKENI. Trimming removed 3 bases from V and 4 bases from J; junction bases left unmatched: 4. The CDR3 protein is CASSPDRGGTGELFF. Written as DNA, the CDR3 is TGTGCCAGCTCACCTGACAGGGGTGGCACCGGGGAGCTGTTTTTT.

V usage is TRBV27 and J usage is TRBJ1-2; a possible D gene is TRBD1 (5 bases). The CDR3 covers 12 residues. V lost 4 bases and J lost 6, with 9 bases in between. The V gene's germline CDR1 is MNHEY and CDR2 SMNVEV (reference sequence). The CDR3 protein is CASSYGGDGYTF. CDR3 in DNA: TGTGCCAGCAGTTACGGAGGGGATGGCTACACCTTC.